A selection of T cell receptor beta chains follows, all from one sample in a study of OX40 agonist ivuxolimab in advanced cancers. Method: immunoSEQ multiplex PCR; TCRdb's copy keeps in-frame clones and lacks some. This table has more than 65,000 clones, roughly 90% appearing once. The specimen comprised CD4+ or CD8+ T cells sorted from blood, sampled in a trial of the OX40 agonist ivuxolimab. The receptor source for this set is an adult with an advanced solid tumor such as melanoma, head and neck, liver or kidney cancer. CDR3s include the opening cysteine and the closing phenylalanine or tryptophan. Each record gives: V gene, clone size, D gene, J gene, CDR3 protein, CDR3 DNA. D genes are given only for firm matches. Clone size is shown for a subset of rows, as once, few, many or a class of expanded clone.

>TRBV19|NA|TRBD2|TRBJ2-5
CASSIGTSGPGETQYF
TGTGCCAGTAGTATTGGGACTAGCGGGCCCGGAGAGACCCAGTACTTC
>TRBV11-2|NA|TRBD2|TRBJ2-5
CASSFPTSDQETQYF
TGTGCCAGCAGCTTCCCCACTAGCGACCAAGAGACCCAGTACTTC
>TRBV19|NA|TRBD2|TRBJ2-5
CASSIEGLAKETQYF
TGTGCCAGTAGTATAGAGGGACTAGCGAAAGAGACCCAGTACTTC
>TRBV27|NA|NA|TRBJ2-6
CASSLLGFSGANVLTF
TGTGCCAGCAGTTTATTAGGGTTCTCTGGGGCCAACGTCCTGACTTTC
>TRBV10-3|NA|NA|TRBJ2-7
CAISEGGASHEQYF
TGTGCCATCAGTGAGGGAGGGGCGAGCCACGAGCAGTACTTC
>TRBV10-2|NA|TRBD2|TRBJ2-1
CASRILGTSGLGEQFF
TGCGCCAGCAGGATACTCGGGACTAGCGGCCTAGGGGAGCAGTTCTTC
>TRBV30|NA|NA|TRBJ2-5
CAWSANSGRRETQYF
TGTGCCTGGAGTGCGAACAGTGGACGAAGGGAGACCCAGTACTTC
>TRBV4-1|NA|NA|TRBJ1-3
CASSQVGSIGNTIYF
TGCGCCAGCAGCCAAGTCGGTAGTATTGGAAACACCATATATTTT
>TRBV13|NA|NA|TRBJ2-3
CASSFQGGDTQYF
TGTGCCAGCAGCTTCCAGGGTGGCGATACGCAGTATTTT
>TRBV13|once|TRBD2|TRBJ2-7
CASSPGTSGPYEQYF
TGTGCCAGCAGCCCCGGGACTAGCGGACCCTACGAGCAGTACTTC
>TRBV6-5|NA|NA|TRBJ2-7
CASSYSGGQVAYEQYF
TGTGCCAGCAGTTACTCGGGCGGGCAGGTGGCCTACGAGCAGTACTTC
>TRBV2|NA|NA|TRBJ2-7
CASLPTTSYEQYF
TGTGCCAGCCTCCCTACTACGTCCTACGAGCAGTACTTC
>TRBV21-1|NA|NA|TRBJ1-5
CASSSWAGGGNQPQHF
TGTGCCAGCAGCTCATGGGCGGGGGGCGGAAATCAGCCCCAGCATTTT
>TRBV7-9|NA|NA|TRBJ2-6
CASSLAGRGANVLTF
TGTGCCAGCAGCTTAGCTGGTCGAGGGGCCAACGTCCTGACTTTC
>TRBV4-1|NA|NA|TRBJ1-1
CASSQEDRNTEAFF
TGCGCCAGCAGCCAAGAAGACAGAAACACTGAAGCTTTCTTT
>TRBV27|NA|NA|TRBJ2-7
CASSLQASRAPYEQYF
TGTGCCAGCAGTTTACAAGCGAGTCGGGCCCCCTACGAGCAGTACTTC
>TRBV4-3|NA|NA|TRBJ1-6
CASSPQIVGSKDNSPLHF
TGCGCCAGCAGCCCCCAGATCGTCGGGTCCAAGGATAATTCACCCCTCCACTTT
>TRBV5-5|NA|NA|TRBJ1-5
CASSRDSNQPQHF
TGTGCCAGCAGCCGGGATAGCAATCAGCCCCAGCATTTT
>TRBV13|NA|NA|TRBJ2-7
CASSLGPEVRDEQYF
TGTGCCAGCAGCTTAGGGCCCGAAGTGCGGGACGAGCAGTACTTC
>TRBV9|NA|NA|TRBJ2-3
CASKQATSSTDTQYF
TGTGCCAGCAAACAGGCTACTTCTAGCACAGATACGCAGTATTTT
>TRBV4-3|once|NA|TRBJ2-2
CASSQDRSWVGELFF
TGCGCCAGCAGCCAAGATAGGTCGTGGGTCGGGGAGCTGTTTTTT
>TRBV10-2|NA|NA|TRBJ1-1
CASSASEGTEAFF
TGCGCCAGCAGTGCGTCGGAGGGGACTGAAGCTTTCTTT
>TRBV7-6|NA|TRBD1|TRBJ1-1
CAIGDRGLMNTEAFF
TGTGCCATTGGGGACAGGGGGCTCATGAACACTGAAGCTTTCTTT
>TRBV6-4|NA|NA|TRBJ2-1
CASSRDAYSYNEQFF
TGTGCCAGCAGCCGCGACGCATACTCCTACAATGAGCAGTTCTTC
>TRBV2|NA|NA|TRBJ1-4
CASSEAQYPTGLFF
TGTGCCAGCAGTGAAGCGCAATATCCGACTGGACTGTTTTTT
>TRBV6-5|NA|NA|TRBJ1-2
CASSYSQGGGGYTF
TGTGCCAGCAGTTACTCCCAGGGAGGGGGTGGCTACACCTTC
>TRBV30|NA|NA|TRBJ2-3
CAWSLRAGFTDTQYF
TGTGCCTGGAGCCTAAGGGCGGGGTTCACAGATACGCAGTATTTT
>TRBV11-1|NA|TRBD1|TRBJ1-2
CASSPQGTDNLPNYGYTF
TGTGCCAGCAGCCCACAGGGGACAGATAACCTCCCTAACTATGGCTACACCTTC
>TRBV13|NA|TRBD1|TRBJ2-3
CASSSDRGNEVDTQYF
TGTGCCAGCAGCTCTGACAGGGGTAATGAGGTAGATACGCAGTATTTT
>TRBV7-9|NA|TRBD2|TRBJ2-7
CASRGGTAFSYEQYF
TGTGCCAGCAGGGGGGGGACGGCCTTCTCCTACGAGCAGTACTTC
>TRBV9|once|TRBD1|TRBJ1-1
CASSVTGGMNTEAFF
TGTGCCAGCAGCGTGACAGGGGGAATGAACACTGAAGCTTTCTTT
>TRBV7-6|NA|TRBD1|TRBJ1-1
CASSSLTGENTEAFF
TGTGCCAGCAGCTCCTTAACAGGGGAGAACACTGAAGCTTTCTTT
>TRBV30|once|NA|TRBJ1-1
CASLHLVASPEAFF
TGTGCCTCCCTCCACCTTGTCGCGTCGCCTGAAGCTTTCTTT
>TRBV19|NA|NA|TRBJ1-1
CASSFGRGNTEAFF
TGTGCCAGTAGTTTCGGACGCGGGAACACTGAAGCTTTCTTT
>TRBV6-1|NA|TRBD1|TRBJ2-7
CASSAGTGGLYEQYF
TGTGCCAGCAGTGCCGGGACAGGGGGCTTATACGAGCAGTACTTC
>TRBV30|NA|NA|TRBJ2-1
CAWSVEGYNEQFF
TGTGCCTGGAGTGTAGAAGGATACAATGAGCAGTTCTTC
>TRBV6-4|once|TRBD2|TRBJ2-1
CASSDSNLGTSHYNEQFF
TGTGCCAGCAGTGACTCGAACCTCGGGACTAGCCACTACAATGAGCAGTTCTTC
>TRBV6-5|NA|NA|TRBJ2-1
CASSLTSYNEQFF
TGTGCCAGCAGTTTGACTAGCTACAATGAGCAGTTCTTC
>TRBV5-6|NA|NA|TRBJ1-1
CASSLGANTEAFF
TGTGCCAGCAGCTTGGGGGCCAACACTGAAGCTTTCTTT
>TRBV7-6|NA|NA|TRBJ2-1
CASSLGQGGNEQFF
TGTGCCAGCAGCTTAGGCCAGGGCGGCAATGAGCAGTTCTTC
>TRBV9|NA|TRBD2|TRBJ2-1
CASSVSGGPGDEQFF
TGTGCCAGCAGCGTAAGCGGGGGCCCCGGCGATGAGCAGTTCTTC
>TRBV7-9|NA|NA|TRBJ1-2
CASSSSSEGYGYTF
TGTGCCAGCAGCAGTAGCAGTGAAGGGTATGGCTACACCTTC
>TRBV13|NA|TRBD2|TRBJ2-1
CASSPGTSGGASYNEQFF
TGTGCCAGCAGCCCTGGGACTAGCGGGGGGGCCTCCTACAATGAGCAGTTCTTC
>TRBV6-5|NA|NA|TRBJ1-5
CASTSAPTQPQHF
TGTGCCAGCACCTCGGCCCCGACTCAGCCCCAGCATTTT
>TRBV27|once|NA|TRBJ2-7
CASSLLGYEQYF
TGTGCCAGCAGTTTATTAGGGTACGAGCAGTACTTC
>TRBV4-1|NA|NA|TRBJ2-2
CASAGPRATGELFF
TGCGCCAGCGCGGGCCCTCGCGCCACCGGGGAGCTGTTTTTT
>TRBV28|NA|NA|TRBJ1-5
CASRAEASNQPQHF
TGTGCCAGCCGGGCAGAAGCTAGCAATCAGCCCCAGCATTTT
>TRBV7-6|NA|TRBD1|TRBJ1-6
CASSLAQGDGGSPLHF
TGTGCCAGCAGCTTAGCTCAGGGGGACGGGGGCTCACCCCTCCACTTT
>TRBV25-1|NA|NA|TRBJ2-2
CASRGHRDTTGELFF
TGTGCCAGCAGGGGCCACCGGGACACCACCGGGGAGCTGTTTTTT
>TRBV19|NA|NA|TRBJ2-3
CASSLPEGDTQYF
TGTGCCAGTAGTTTGCCGGAGGGGGATACGCAGTATTTT